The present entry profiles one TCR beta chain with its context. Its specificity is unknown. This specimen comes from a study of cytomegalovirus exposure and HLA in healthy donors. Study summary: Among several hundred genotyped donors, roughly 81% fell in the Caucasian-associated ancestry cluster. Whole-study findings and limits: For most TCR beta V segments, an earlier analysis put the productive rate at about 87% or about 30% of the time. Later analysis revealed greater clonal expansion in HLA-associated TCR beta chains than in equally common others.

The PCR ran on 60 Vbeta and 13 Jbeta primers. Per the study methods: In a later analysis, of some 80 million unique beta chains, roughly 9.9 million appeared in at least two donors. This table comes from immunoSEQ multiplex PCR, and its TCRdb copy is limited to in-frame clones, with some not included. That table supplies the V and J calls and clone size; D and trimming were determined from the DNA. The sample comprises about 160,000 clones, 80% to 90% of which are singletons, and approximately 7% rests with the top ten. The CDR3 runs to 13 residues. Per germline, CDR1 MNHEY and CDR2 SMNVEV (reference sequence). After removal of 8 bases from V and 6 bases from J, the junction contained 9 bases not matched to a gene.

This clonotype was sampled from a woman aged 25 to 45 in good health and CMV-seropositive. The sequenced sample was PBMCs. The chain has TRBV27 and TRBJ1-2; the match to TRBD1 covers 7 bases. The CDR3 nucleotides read TGTGCCAGCTGTTCGGGACAGAGCGATGGCTACACCTTC. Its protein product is CASCSGQSDGYTF.